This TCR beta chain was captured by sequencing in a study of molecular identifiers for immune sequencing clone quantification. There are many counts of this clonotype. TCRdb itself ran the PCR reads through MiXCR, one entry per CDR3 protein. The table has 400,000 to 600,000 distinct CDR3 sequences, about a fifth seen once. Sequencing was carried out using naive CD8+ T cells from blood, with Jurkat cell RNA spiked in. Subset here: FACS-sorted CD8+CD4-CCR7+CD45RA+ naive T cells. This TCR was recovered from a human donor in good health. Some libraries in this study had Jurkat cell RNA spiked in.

CDR3 residues: CASSESGGPGDTQYF. As DNA, the CDR3 is TGTGCCAGCAGCGAAAGTGGGGGACCAGGAGATACGCAGTATTTT. The chain carries TRBV9 and TRBJ2-3, with D perhaps given as TRBD1 or TRBD2 (5 bases each). The V end lost 3 bases, the J end lost 5 bases, and 16 bases lay between the germline ends. Looked up from germline, CDR1 is SGDLS and CDR2 is YYNGEE. The CDR3 sequence is 15 residues long.